Listed here are 18 T cell receptor beta chains from one sample, sequenced in a study of blood T cells in healthy people across ages. Sample-barcoded 5' priming and a J-beta primer mix drove a second PCR of roughly 7 to 11 cycles. TCRdb reanalysed the 5' RACE reads using MiXCR and keeps one entry per CDR3 protein. Among roughly 1.9 million distinct CDR3 sequences listed, roughly 43% were seen once. Sequences were obtained from blood. These receptors were obtained from a human donor in good health.

The sample holds a few counts of this clonotype. The chain employs TRBV24-1 and TRBJ2-5; D perhaps matches TRBD1 (5 bases). The V end was cut by 3 bases, the J end by 4 bases, with 17 bases between. CDR3 length: 16 amino acids. Germline V gene data show CDR1 as KGHDR and CDR2 as SFDVKD. The CDR3: CATSDPSRDGRETQYF. Here the CDR3 DNA reads TGTGCCACCAGTGATCCCTCCAGGGATGGAAGAGAGACCCAGTACTTC.

In DNA form, the CDR3 reads TGTGCCAGCACCTCGGGGTACAATGAGCAGTTCTTC. It codes for CASTSGYNEQFF. This sequence joins TRBV12-3 or TRBV12-4 and TRBJ2-1, with TRBD2 as a possible D gene (5 bases). The CDR3 totals 12 residues. Trimming left V 7 bases short and J 4 bases short, with 8 bases between.

Worth noting for this clonotype: Just one base apart from a much larger clone, this may be a read error. The chain recombines TRBV20-1 with TRBJ2-7; 10 bases agree with TRBD2. CDR1 DFQATT and CDR2 SNEGSKA come from the germline V gene (reference sequence). V dropped 3 bases and J dropped 0; count of bases not matched to a gene: 14. The CDR3 has 18 residues. CDR3 residues: CSASGVLAGDFSSYEQYF. The CDR3 DNA is TGCAGTGCTAGCGGAGTTCTAGCGGGGGATTTCAGCTCCTACGAGCAGTACTTC.

The V and J genes are TRBV5-4 and TRBJ1-5, with D possibly TRBD1 on 5 matching bases. Trimming left V 0 bases short and J 10 bases short, with 14 bases between. Germline assignment: CDR1 SGHNT and CDR2 YYREEE (reference sequence). CDR3 size: 14 residues. This CDR3 reads CASSLAGAEAPQHF. The CDR3 bases are TGTGCCAGCAGCTTGGCCGGGGCCGAGGCTCCCCAGCATTTT.

This clonotype came up a few times. The CDR3 coding sequence is TGTGCCAGCAGCCATCGGGGGGATGACACTGAAGCTTTCTTT. This codes for CASSHRGDDTEAFF. The rearrangement links TRBV9 to TRBJ1-1, with a tentative D call TRBD1 (5 bases). Germline lookup yields CDR1 SGDLS and CDR2 YYNGEE. This CDR3 region has 14 residues. V was cut by 4 bases and J by 3 bases, with 13 bases left in between.

The chain employs TRBV29-1 and TRBJ1-2; tentatively, D is TRBD1 (6 bases). CDR1 SQVTM and CDR2 ANQGSEA come from the germline V gene. This CDR3 has 12 residues. The ends were cut back, 5 bases at V and 1 base at J, with 8 bases in the middle. CDR3 protein: CSVPQGNYGYTF. CDR3 coding DNA: TGCAGCGTTCCACAGGGTAACTATGGCTACACCTTC.

This clonotype turned up a few times. V and J are TRBV7-2 and TRBJ1-6; D may be TRBD1 (5 bases). CDR1 and CDR2 (germline): SGHTA, FQGNSA. Trimming left V 3 bases short and J 10 bases short, with 7 bases between. The CDR3 extends over 12 amino acids. Here the CDR3 DNA reads TGTGCCAGCAGCTTCAGGGAATCACCCCTCCACTTT. Protein sequence: CASSFRESPLHF.

This clonotype came up a few times. Its ends do not fully match the called genes, so a read error is possible. V and J are TRBV12-3 or TRBV12-4 and TRBJ1-2; the D gene is possibly TRBD1 (6 bases). This CDR3 comprises 15 residues. This CDR3 reads CVSTVGGGRNYGYTF. The CDR3 DNA sequence: TGTGTCAGCACCGTAGGCGGGGGGCGAAACTATGGCTACACCTTC.

The chain uses TRBV7-2 and TRBJ2-1; D remains ambiguous. CDR1 and CDR2 from the germline V gene are SGHTA and FQGNSA. The CDR3 runs to 15 residues. V gave up 3 bases and J gave up 0 bases, with 9 bases separating them. DNA for the CDR3: TGTGCCAGCAGCTTCGACGTGAGCTCCTACAATGAGCAGTTCTTC. As protein: CASSFDVSSYNEQFF.

The gene calls are TRBV28 and TRBJ2-4; unclear D gene. The V end was cut by 3 bases, the J end by 3 bases, with 12 bases between. The CDR3 totals 15 residues. The germline V gene encodes CDR1 MDHEN and CDR2 SYDVKM. Here the CDR3 reads CASSFGEDSKNIQYF. Written as DNA, the CDR3 is TGTGCCAGCAGTTTTGGAGAGGATAGCAAAAACATTCAGTACTTC. The full variable domain, completed using reference TRBV28 and TRBJ2-4, is DVKVTQSSRYLVKRTGEKVFLECVQDMDHENMFWYRQDPGLGLRLIYFSYDVKMKEKGDIPEGYSVSREKKERFSLILESASTNQTSMYLCASSFGEDSKNIQYFGAGTRLSVL.

J is TRBJ2-5 and V is TRBV5-1, with TRBD1 matching over 8 bases. CDR1 is SGHRS, CDR2 YFSETQ, per germline. There are 14 residues in the CDR3. The V segment lost 2 bases and the J segment 6 bases; nucleotides outside the gene matches: 6. The CDR3 spells CASSFGQGGKTQYF. For the CDR3, the DNA is TGCGCCAGCAGCTTCGGACAGGGTGGAAAGACCCAGTACTTC.

This clonotype was counted between two and nine times. The CDR3 nucleotides are TGCGCCAGCAGCCAAGAGATATGGAGGAAAGGTGAAAAACTGTTTTTT. Encoded protein: CASSQEIWRKGEKLFF. The chain couples TRBV4-3 to TRBJ1-4; D is unclear. V dropped 0 bases and J dropped 7 bases, with 15 bases sitting between them. Germline V CDR1 and CDR2: LGHNA, YSLEER. CDR3 length equals 16 residues.

V and J are TRBV6-5 and TRBJ1-2; possibly TRBD1 for D (6 bases). This CDR3 region has 14 residues. Trimming took 4 bases from V and 5 from J, leaving 14 bases between them. CDR1 is MNHEY, CDR2 SVGAGI, per germline. CDR3 sequence reads: CASSLTGRGYGYTF. The CDR3 region has the DNA TGTGCCAGCAGTTTAACAGGGCGGGGATATGGCTACACCTTC.

The V and J genes are TRBV7-9 and TRBJ1-5; 8 nucleotides match TRBD1. Germline loops: CDR1 SEHNR, CDR2 FQNEAQ (reference sequence). The CDR3 sequence is 14 residues long. V shed 4 bases, J shed 7 bases, and the junction held 6 bases outside the gene matches. The CDR3 DNA reads as TGTGCCAGCAGCTCACAGGGGGTGCAGCAGCCCCAGCATTTT. Its protein product is CASSSQGVQQPQHF.

The chain links TRBV7-3 to TRBJ2-7; tentatively, D is TRBD1 (5 bases). The CDR3 spans 13 residues. Germline V CDR1 and CDR2: SGHTA, FQGTGA. The V gene lost 2 bases and the J gene lost 6 bases, with 11 bases spanning the gap. The CDR3 bases are TGTGCCAGCAGCTTAGTGTTTAGGGGCGAGCAGTACTTC. As protein: CASSLVFRGEQYF.

In its sample, this clonotype was seen many times. V and J are TRBV11-2 and TRBJ2-7; no definite D call. Germline V gene sequence: CDR1 SGHAT, CDR2 FQNNGV. CDR3 length: 13 amino acids. V dropped 5 bases and J dropped 3 bases, with 11 bases sitting between them. CDR3 sequence (DNA): TGTGCCAGCAGCCCTGGTTGGGGCTACGAGCAGTACTTC. This translates into CASSPGWGYEQYF.

This clonotype was counted a few times. For the CDR3, the DNA is TGTGCCACCCAAAGGGTGGCATTCAGGTGTACTGAAGCTTTCTTT. It specifies CATQRVAFRCTEAFF. V is TRBV21-1 and J is TRBJ1-1. TRBV21-1 is tagged as a pseudogene. The CDR3 spans 15 residues.

The J gene is TRBJ2-1, the V gene TRBV7-3; D remains unclear. CDR1 and CDR2 from the germline V gene are SGHTA and FQGTGA. The CDR3 contains 15 residues. V lost 2 bases, J lost 4 bases, and 12 bases lay in between. The DNA of the CDR3 is TGTGCCAGCAGCTTAGGGCATTTGGGGTACAATGAGCAGTTCTTC. Translating it yields CASSLGHLGYNEQFF.